This passage covers 10 T cell receptor beta chains from one sample sequenced in a study of blood T cell repertoires in COVID-19. Generated by immunoSEQ multiplex PCR, the TCRdb table keeps only in-frame clones and is missing some. The sample carries approximately 81,000 clones, approximately 82% recorded once. Material for sequencing was peripheral blood. These receptors came from a human donor in a cohort sampled during active COVID-19.

The chain recombines TRBV12-3 or TRBV12-4 with TRBJ1-1, with 8 bases that match TRBD1. The CDR3 loop spans 13 amino acids. The ends lost 5 bases at V and 5 bases at J; junction bases unmatched: 4. The CDR3 reads CASSEDRVTEAFF. CDR3 bases: TGTGCCAGCAGTGAGGACAGGGTTACTGAAGCTTTCTTT.

The chain's CDR3 is CASSQVHPWQGLNQPQHF. CDR3 DNA sequence: TGTGCCAGCAGCCAAGTTCACCCGTGGCAGGGCCTTAATCAGCCCCAGCATTTT. V usage is TRBV3-1 (or the pseudogene TRBV3-2) and J usage is TRBJ1-5; D is perhaps TRBD1 (5 bases). The V gene's germline CDR1 is LGHDT and CDR2 YNNKEL (reference sequence). Trimming cost V 1 base and J 4 bases, with 20 bases left between them. This CDR3 spans 18 amino acids.

This clone turned up a few times. V usage is TRBV18 and J usage is TRBJ1-1; tentative D call: TRBD1 (6 bases). Germline V lookup: CDR1 KGHSH, CDR2 LQKENI. The CDR3 is 14 amino acids. V was shortened by 6 bases and J by 1 base, with 12 bases between the two germline ends. Written as DNA, the CDR3 is TGTGCCAGCTCGCTACAGGGACAGAACACTGAAGCTTTCTTT. Translated, it gives CASSLQGQNTEAFF.

This rearrangement joins TRBV18 to TRBJ2-3; D ambiguous. Trimming took 2 bases from V and 7 from J, leaving 13 bases between them. This CDR3 has 14 amino acids. Germline CDR1 is KGHSH and CDR2 is LQKENI. CDR3 in amino acids: CASSPKGSQNTQYF. The CDR3 region has the DNA TGTGCCAGCTCACCAAAAGGTTCACAGAATACGCAGTATTTT.

The genes are TRBV6-4 and TRBJ2-1; 7 bases line up with TRBD1. In germline, CDR1 is MRHNA, CDR2 SNTAGT. The V gene end was trimmed by 6 bases and the J gene end by 1 base; junction bases not matched to a gene: 0. CDR3 length equals 13 residues. CDR3: CASSRGSYNEQFF. CDR3 DNA: TGTGCCAGCAGCAGGGGGTCCTACAATGAGCAGTTCTTC.

This clone has a handful of counts. This chain links TRBV6-5 with TRBJ1-1, with TRBD1 as a possible D gene (5 bases). V was trimmed by 1 base and J by 2 bases, leaving 11 bases between them. CDR3 size: 15 residues. Germline CDR1 MNHEY, CDR2 SVGAGI. The CDR3 here is CASSYWGRDNTEAFF. The CDR3 DNA is TGTGCCAGCAGTTACTGGGGCAGGGATAACACTGAAGCTTTCTTT.

The chain couples TRBV11-2 to TRBJ1-2, with D hard to call. This CDR3 region has 15 residues. The germline gives CDR1 SGHAT, CDR2 FQNNGV. Trimming removed 4 bases at V and 1 base at J, with 13 bases between. The CDR3 region has the DNA TGTGCCAGCAGCTCCTTCGAGTCTTTTAACTATGGCTACACCTTC. The encoded protein is CASSSFESFNYGYTF.

The chain has TRBV2 and TRBJ2-5; weak D call: TRBD2 (7 bases). V lost 0 bases and J 5 bases, leaving 25 bases between the germline ends. The CDR3 runs to 19 residues. The germline CDR1 and CDR2 sequences are SNHLY and FYNNEI. In nucleotides, the CDR3 is TGTGCCAGCAGTGAAGCGCTTCAGTGGGGGAGGGGGATCGGGGAGACCCAGTACTTC. Translated: CASSEALQWGRGIGETQYF.

The chain carries TRBV7-8 and TRBJ1-1; tentatively, D is TRBD1 (6 bases). Germline V lookup: CDR1 SGHVS, CDR2 FQNEAQ. There are 16 residues in the CDR3. Trimming took 6 bases from V and 0 from J, leaving 17 bases between them. CDR3: CASRQPAQGLNTEAFF. The CDR3 coding sequence is TGTGCCAGCAGACAACCTGCGCAGGGGTTGAACACTGAAGCTTTCTTT.

The CDR3 here is CASSPGPLIAGELFF. DNA for the CDR3: TGTGCCAGCTCACCAGGGCCGCTGATAGCCGGGGAGCTGTTTTTT. This sequence joins TRBV18 and TRBJ2-2; no clear D gene. Germline CDR1 KGHSH, CDR2 LQKENI. The CDR3 runs 15 residues. V lost 2 bases to trimming and J lost 6 bases, with 13 bases between them.